The 22 T cell receptor beta chains reported below all come from one sample, sequenced in a study of technical replicates of blood from a few donors. Assay: immunoSEQ multiplex PCR; the TCRdb copy retains only in-frame clones and omits some. The data contain approximately 80,000 clones, around nine tenths of them singletons. The specimen was T cells isolated from PBMCs. All receptors derive from a human donor in good health.

The chain has TRBV5-4 and TRBJ2-1; tentative D call: TRBD2 (5 bases). CDR3 size: 12 residues. Germline V gene data show CDR1 as SGHNT and CDR2 as YYREEE (reference sequence). The ends were cut back, 0 bases at V and 10 bases at J, with 8 bases in the middle. Written as DNA, the CDR3 is TGTGCCAGCAGCTTGGGCCCGGGAGAGCAGTTCTTC. This encodes CASSLGPGEQFF.

This chain joins TRBV5-4 and TRBJ2-1, with TRBD2 identical over 9 bases. CDR3 size: 16 residues. Germline V gene data show CDR1 as SGHNT and CDR2 as YYREEE (reference sequence). Trimming cost V 0 bases and J 7 bases; bases outside gene matches: 8. The chain's CDR3 is CASSLAERGDSNEQFF. The CDR3 coding sequence is TGTGCCAGCAGCTTGGCCGAGCGGGGGGACTCTAATGAGCAGTTCTTC.

V is TRBV7-6 and J is TRBJ2-7, with a tentative D call TRBD1 (5 bases). The germline CDR1 and CDR2 sequences are SGHVS and FNYEAQ. Between the trimmed V and J ends, which lost 2 bases and 2 bases, there was a span of 13 bases. The CDR3 consists of 15 residues. The CDR3 spells CASSLRADSPYEQYF. The CDR3 DNA reads TGTGCCAGCAGCTTACGGGCTGACAGCCCCTACGAGCAGTACTTC.

The chain is built from TRBV7-2 and TRBJ2-1; 11 nucleotides match TRBD2. The CDR3 spans 16 residues. J was trimmed by 4 bases and V by 5 bases; bases with no gene match: 7. Germline values: CDR1 SGHTA, CDR2 FQGNSA. The CDR3: CASSNSGRAQYNEQFF. The CDR3 bases are TGTGCCAGCAGCAATAGCGGGAGGGCCCAATACAATGAGCAGTTCTTC.

The V and J genes are TRBV20-1 and TRBJ2-1, with TRBD1 matching 8 bases. The CDR3 has 9 residues. The V segment lost 3 bases and the J segment 15 bases; nucleotides outside the gene matches: 1. Germline CDR1 reads DFQATT; CDR2 reads SNEGSKA (reference sequence). The chain's CDR3 is CSASGTGFF. In DNA form, the CDR3 reads TGCAGTGCTAGCGGGACAGGGTTCTTC.

V and J are TRBV6-6 and TRBJ2-7, with 7 bases fitting TRBD1. V shed 5 bases, J shed 1 base, and the junction held 11 bases outside the gene matches. Germline lookup yields CDR1 MNHNY and CDR2 SVGAGI (reference sequence). CDR3 length: 16 residues. In DNA, the CDR3 is TGTGCCAGCAGTAAGACCGGGACAGCTTGGTCCTACGAGCAGTACTTC. Translated, it gives CASSKTGTAWSYEQYF.

V usage is TRBV28 and J usage is TRBJ2-1, with TRBD1 identical over 9 bases. Trimming took 10 bases from V and 9 from J; bases not matched to a gene: 13. Germline CDR1 and CDR2: MDHEN and SYDVKM. The CDR3 length is 14 residues. The CDR3 DNA reads as TGTGCCACCCATGGACAGGGGCACGGGGGTGAGCAGTTCTTC. It encodes CATHGQGHGGEQFF.

This clone was seen a handful of times. The chain carries TRBV7-9 and TRBJ1-1; D gene ambiguous. Germline V gene lookup returns CDR1 SEHNR and CDR2 FQNEAQ (reference sequence). The CDR3 consists of 11 residues. Trimming removed 8 bases at V and 3 bases at J, with 7 bases between. The CDR3 here is CASAADTEAFF. CDR3 bases: TGTGCCAGCGCCGCGGACACTGAAGCTTTCTTT.

J is TRBJ2-5 and V is TRBV19; D is possibly TRBD1 (5 bases). CDR1 and CDR2 (germline): LNHDA, SQIVND (reference sequence). Trimming left V 5 bases short and J 2 bases short, with 12 bases between. This CDR3 is built from 14 residues. CDR3 protein: CASSADSVQETQYF. The CDR3 nucleotides read TGTGCCAGTAGTGCAGACAGCGTACAAGAGACCCAGTACTTC.

With regard to this clone: The junction shows a germline mismatch at one end, possibly a read error. The chain joins TRBV15 to TRBJ2-2; 9 bases match TRBD2. The germline V gene has CDR1 LNHNV and CDR2 YYDKDF (reference sequence). This CDR3 is 17 amino acids long. CDR3 sequence reads: CATSREPGLASTRELFF. CDR3 DNA sequence: TGTGCCACCAGCAGGGAACCGGGACTAGCCTCCACCCGGGAGCTGTTTTTT.

This chain connects TRBV4-1 to TRBJ1-1, with 8 bases fitting TRBD1. V lost 3 bases to trimming and J lost 4 bases; unmatched junction nucleotides: 4. This CDR3 comprises 14 residues. Germline CDR1 and CDR2: MGHRA and YSYEKL. The CDR3 coding sequence is TGCGCCAGCAGCCACAACAGGGGGTTCACTGAAGCTTTCTTT. Translated, it gives CASSHNRGFTEAFF.

V and J are TRBV27 and TRBJ1-1; TRBD1 is a possible D gene (5 bases). The V end was cut by 2 bases, the J end by 7 bases, with 11 bases between. There are 13 residues in the CDR3. Germline CDR1 reads MNHEY; CDR2 reads SMNVEV (reference sequence). The DNA for the CDR3 is TGTGCCAGCAGTTTAGGCCCGACAGTTGAAGCTTTCTTT. This translates into CASSLGPTVEAFF.

CDR3 sequence: CASSLATGSNVLTF. CDR3 sequence (DNA): TGTGCCAGCAGCTTAGCGACAGGGTCCAACGTCCTGACTTTC. This chain uses TRBV7-9 with TRBJ2-6; 7 bases map to TRBD1. Trimming at V came to 0 bases and at J to 8 bases, leaving 1 base not matched to a gene. CDR1 is SEHNR, CDR2 FQNEAQ, per germline (reference sequence). The CDR3 covers 14 residues.

The DNA for the CDR3 is TGTGCCAGTACCCCGTGGTGGGGGGACGGCTCTGGGGCCAACGTCCTGACTTTC. As protein: CASTPWWGDGSGANVLTF. V gene TRBV19 combines with J gene TRBJ2-6; D may be TRBD2 (6 bases). Between the trimmed V and J ends, which lost 7 bases and 0 bases, there was a span of 19 bases. CDR3 length: 18 residues. Per the germline V gene, CDR1 is LNHDA and CDR2 is SQIVND (reference sequence).

This clone was counted a few times. This chain connects TRBV11-2 to TRBJ1-2; D perhaps matches TRBD1 (6 bases). The CDR3 covers 14 residues. Germline CDR1 and CDR2: SGHAT and FQNNGV. The V gene lost 3 bases and the J gene lost 0 bases, with 8 bases spanning the gap. As DNA, the CDR3 is TGTGCCAGCAGCTTGGACAGAGCTAACTATGGCTACACCTTC. Translated: CASSLDRANYGYTF.

The rearrangement links TRBV5-1 to TRBJ2-1; TRBD2 might be the D (5 bases). Germline V gives CDR1 SGHRS, CDR2 YFSETQ. V lost 4 bases and J lost 0, with 23 bases in between. CDR3 length: 19 residues. The CDR3 is CASSDLGPGLKNSYNEQFF. The CDR3 DNA follows: TGCGCCAGCAGCGACCTCGGACCAGGACTCAAAAACTCCTACAATGAGCAGTTCTTC.

The V and J genes are TRBV28 and TRBJ2-3; 7 positions match TRBD2. The ends lost 2 bases at V and 0 bases at J; junction bases unmatched: 11. Germline V lookup: CDR1 MDHEN, CDR2 SYDVKM. This CDR3 is built from 18 residues. CDR3 protein: CASSLQIVGRGSTDTQYF. The CDR3 nucleotides are TGTGCCAGCAGTTTACAGATAGTGGGGAGGGGTAGCACAGATACGCAGTATTTT.

This chain links TRBV5-4 with TRBJ2-7; 10 bases are a match to TRBD2. This CDR3 comprises 15 residues. Germline trimming cut 3 bases from V and 2 bases from J; bases unmatched to any gene: 5. Germline V gene sequence: CDR1 SGHNT, CDR2 YYREEE (reference sequence). In DNA form, the CDR3 reads TGTGCCAGCAGCTCGGGACTAGCGTTTACCTACGAGCAGTACTTC. Translation: CASSSGLAFTYEQYF.

This clone is a singleton in its sample. The chain couples TRBV9 to TRBJ2-1, with TRBD1 identical over 11 bases. The germline CDR1 and CDR2 sequences are SGDLS and YYNGEE. The CDR3 is 15 amino acids. V lost 2 bases to trimming and J lost 4 bases; unmatched junction nucleotides: 2. The CDR3 sequence: CASSVRDRGYNEQFF. DNA of the CDR3: TGTGCCAGCAGCGTCCGGGACAGGGGGTACAATGAGCAGTTCTTC. The entire variable domain, with the rest obtained from reference TRBV9 and TRBJ2-1, is as follows: DSGVTQTPKHLITATGQRVTLRCSPRSGDLSVYWYQQSLDQGLQFLIQYYNGEERAKGNILERFSAQQFPDLHSELNLSSLELGDSALYFCASSVRDRGYNEQFFGPGTRLTVL.

The rearrangement links TRBV9 to TRBJ2-3, with D perhaps matching TRBD1 (6 bases). Germline CDR1 SGDLS, CDR2 YYNGEE. This CDR3 has 14 amino acids. V lost 3 bases, J lost 4 bases, and 12 bases lay in between. As DNA, the CDR3 is TGTGCCAGCAGCGATCGACAGGTTCCAGATACGCAGTATTTT. The encoded protein is CASSDRQVPDTQYF.

This clone has a single count. The DNA of the CDR3 is TGCGCCAGCAGCGGGGTTGAGACTAGCGGCGTTGACACCGGGGAGCTGTTTTTT. This encodes CASSGVETSGVDTGELFF. The V gene is TRBV10-1, the J gene TRBJ2-2; 9 bases match TRBD2. Per the germline V gene, CDR1 is WNHNN and CDR2 is SYGVQD (reference sequence). The trim removed 6 bases at V and 3 bases at J, leaving 14 bases unmatched. The CDR3 sequence is 18 residues long.

This clone has a single count. The chain uses TRBV7-9 and TRBJ2-1; D is unclear. This CDR3 is 14 amino acids long. The V and J ends lost 1 base and 7 bases respectively, with 11 bases between them. CDR1 and CDR2 from the germline V gene are SEHNR and FQNEAQ (reference sequence). Written as DNA, the CDR3 is TGTGCCAGCAGCTTAGTTGGCCTAGGAAATGAGCAGTTCTTC. Its translation is CASSLVGLGNEQFF.